The source of this T cell receptor (beta chain) is a study of T cell changes during pregnancy in multiple sclerosis. The assay was immunoSEQ multiplex PCR, and TCRdb's table has in-frame clones only and misses some. The table lists approximately 72,000 clones, about 90% of them singletons, with around 1.6% in the top ten. Per germline, CDR1 SQVTM and CDR2 ANQGSEA. The CDR3 totals 12 residues. Unmatched junction bases numbered 7, after V lost 7 bases and J lost 5 bases. The chain uses TRBV29-1 and TRBJ1-1, with 7 bases fitting TRBD1. The sequence was obtained from a female donor in good health, enrolled as a control in a pregnancy study. Sequencing used peripheral blood, obtained in the first trimester of pregnancy. Here the CDR3 reads CSAEQGWTEAFF. The CDR3 bases are TGCAGCGCCGAACAGGGGTGGACTGAAGCTTTCTTT.